This is a list of T cell receptor beta chains from one sample in a study of blood T cells in healthy people across ages. Each CDR3 protein gets one entry after TCRdb re-called the 5' RACE reads with MiXCR. This table has 550,000 to 650,000 distinct CDR3 sequences, approximately 26% appearing once. Another study also made use of these data, one on T cells of mothers and their children.

The sample taken for sequencing was blood. These receptors were taken from a boy aged 2-9 years in good health. Both conserved end residues are part of each CDR3. A D gene is named only where the DNA matches it firmly. The size entry is marked missing in some rows and otherwise reads once, few, many or a size class.

d_call	clone_size	v_call	j_call	cdr3_aa	cdr3_nt
TRBD2	few	TRBV4-3	TRBJ2-5	CASSPGLAGGQETQYF	TGCGCCAGCAGCCCCGGACTAGCGGGAGGACAAGAGACCCAGTACTTC
TRBD2	-	TRBV4-3	TRBJ2-2	CASSQVTSGETRELFF	TGCGCCAGCAGCCAAGTAACTAGCGGAGAAACCAGGGAGCTGTTTTTT
-	few	TRBV12-3/TRBV12-4	TRBJ2-5	CASSSGSRRETQYF	TGTGCCAGCAGTTCCGGCAGCAGAAGAGAGACCCAGTACTTC
-	few	TRBV19	TRBJ2-3	CASSHRSSTDTQYF	TGTGCCAGTAGTCACCGCTCTAGCACAGATACGCAGTATTTT
TRBD2	-	TRBV7-2	TRBJ2-5	CASSLDSARWGGETQYF	TGTGCCAGCAGCTTAGATTCGGCGCGTTGGGGGGGAGAGACCCAGTACTTC
-	few	TRBV12-3/TRBV12-4	TRBJ1-2	CASRETRGYGYTF	TGTGCCAGCAGAGAAACCAGGGGCTATGGCTACACCTTC
TRBD1	-	TRBV29-1	TRBJ2-7	CSVPNPDRGIDEQYF	TGCAGCGTCCCCAACCCGGACAGGGGGATCGACGAGCAGTACTTC
-	-	TRBV6-1	TRBJ2-3	CASSGTHTDTQYF	TGTGCCAGCAGTGGGACCCACACAGATACGCAGTATTTT
-	-	TRBV5-1	TRBJ2-1	CASSSAGPPNEQFF	TGCGCCAGCAGCAGCGCGGGACCCCCCAATGAGCAGTTCTTC
TRBD1	-	TRBV20-1	TRBJ1-5	CSARAGQAPSNQPQHF	TGCAGTGCTAGAGCCGGACAGGCGCCTAGCAATCAGCCCCAGCATTTT
TRBD2	many	TRBV7-2	TRBJ2-3	CASSLGLAGRDTQYF	TGTGCCAGCAGCTTAGGCCTAGCGGGAAGAGATACGCAGTATTTT
-	many	TRBV5-5	TRBJ1-5	CASSLGAWQPQHF	TGTGCCAGCAGCTTGGGGGCTTGGCAGCCCCAGCATTTT
-	-	TRBV12-3/TRBV12-4	TRBJ1-6	CASSLQGIWVSPLHF	TGTGCCAGCAGTTTACAGGGGATTTGGGTTTCACCCCTCCACTTT
-	-	TRBV12-3/TRBV12-4	TRBJ2-2	CASGVGRQANTGELFF	TGTGCCAGCGGGGTCGGGAGACAGGCGAACACCGGGGAGCTGTTTTTT
-	few	TRBV7-2	TRBJ2-1	CASSFPQRVF	TGTGCCAGCAGCTTCCCGCAGAGGGTCTTC
-	few	TRBV18	TRBJ2-7	CASSAEQSPYEQYF	TGTGCCAGCTCAGCGGAACAGAGCCCCTACGAGCAGTACTTC
-	-	TRBV12-3/TRBV12-4	TRBJ1-5	CASTFGAVNQPQHF	TGTGCCAGCACCTTTGGGGCGGTAAATCAGCCCCAGCATTTT
-	-	TRBV29-1	TRBJ1-3	CSAATAGNTIYF	TGCAGCGCTGCTACCGCTGGAAACACCATATACTTT
-	-	TRBV10-3	TRBJ2-1	CAIGDTGRVDEQFF	TGTGCCATCGGGGATACGGGGCGAGTAGATGAGCAGTTCTTC
-	-	TRBV19	TRBJ2-1	CASTGTPSSYNEQFF	TGTGCCAGTACGGGGACCCCGAGCTCCTACAATGAGCAGTTCTTC
TRBD1	-	TRBV19	TRBJ1-5	CASSSVGGVRNQPQHF	TGTGCCAGTAGTTCCGTAGGGGGCGTACGAAATCAGCCCCAGCATTTT
-	-	TRBV19	TRBJ2-1	CASSIALNEQFF	TGTGCCAGTAGTATAGCCCTCAATGAGCAGTTCTTC
-	-	TRBV3-1	TRBJ2-7	CASSYTASYEQYF	TGTGCCAGCAGCTATACAGCTTCCTACGAGCAGTACTTC
TRBD2	-	TRBV10-3	TRBJ2-2	CAIKTTSGSGDTGELFF	TGTGCCATCAAGACGACTAGCGGGAGCGGTGACACCGGGGAGCTGTTTTTT
TRBD2	-	TRBV12-3/TRBV12-4	TRBJ2-1	CATTRAGVGNEQFF	TGTGCCACCACTCGGGCGGGAGTCGGAAATGAGCAGTTCTTC
-	-	TRBV11-2	TRBJ2-1	CASSLRTLASNEQFF	TGTGCCAGCAGCTTAAGGACGCTAGCCTCCAATGAGCAGTTCTTC
-	-	TRBV14	TRBJ2-3	CASSQRDTTDTQYF	TGTGCCAGCAGCCAACGGGACACCACAGATACGCAGTATTTT
TRBD1	few	TRBV6-6	TRBJ2-1	CASSNGQGATYEQHF	TGTGCCAGCAGTAACGGACAGGGGGCCACCTACGAGCAGCACTTC
-	many	TRBV5-8	TRBJ1-2	CASSLRATDYGYTF	TGTGCCAGCAGCTTGAGGGCCACGGACTATGGCTACACCTTC
-	few	TRBV14	TRBJ1-4	CASSQGTREKLFF	TGTGCCAGCAGCCAAGGGACTCGTGAAAAACTGTTTTTT
-	few	TRBV7-2	TRBJ1-3	CASSRGTGGNTIYF	TGTGCCAGCTCGAGAGGGACGGGTGGAAACACCATATATTTT
TRBD1	few	TRBV4-1	TRBJ1-2	CASSSGQAFTNYGYTF	TGCGCCAGCAGCTCGGGACAGGCCTTTACTAACTATGGCTACACCTTC
TRBD1	few	TRBV5-1	TRBJ2-7	CASSLTSDRGYEQYF	TGCGCCAGCAGCCTCACTTCGGACAGGGGCTACGAGCAGTACTTC
-	-	TRBV11-2	TRBJ1-6	CASSLDAAGSVNYNSPLHF	TGTGCCAGCAGCTTAGATGCGGCAGGGTCTGTCAATTATAATTCACCCCTCCACTTT
-	many	TRBV6-6	TRBJ2-3	CASSAPDTQYF	TGTGCCAGCAGTGCCCCGGATACGCAGTATTTT
-	-	TRBV20-1	TRBJ2-1	CSARRNNEQFF	TGCAGTGCTAGACGCAACAATGAGCAGTTCTTC
-	few	TRBV12-3/TRBV12-4	TRBJ1-2	CASSPRSRDYGYTF	TGTGCCAGCAGTCCTCGATCTCGGGACTATGGCTACACCTTC
-	few	TRBV7-9	TRBJ2-1	CASSPPSGSYNEQFF	TGTGCCAGCAGCCCACCCTCGGGGTCCTACAATGAGCAGTTCTTC
TRBD1	-	TRBV25-1	TRBJ1-1	CASSARDRYTEAFF	TGTGCCAGCAGTGCCCGGGACAGGTACACTGAAGCTTTCTTT
TRBD2	few	TRBV6-1	TRBJ2-7	CASSGGTSLTYEQYF	TGTGCCAGCAGCGGGGGGACTAGCCTTACCTACGAGCAGTACTTC
TRBD1	-	TRBV29-1	TRBJ2-2	CSVAPQGAGELFF	TGCAGCGTAGCACCCCAGGGGGCCGGGGAGCTGTTTTTT